This record covers a single T cell receptor (beta chain). This sample is drawn from a study of cytomegalovirus exposure and HLA in healthy donors. The study ran its PCR with 60 Vbeta and 13 Jbeta primers. Sequenced by immunoSEQ multiplex PCR; TCRdb stores in-frame clones only, minus some. This table holds more than 95,000 clones, more than 65% found once. Germline-derived CDR1 and CDR2 are SGHDT and YYEEEE. Germline trimming cut 6 bases from V and 0 bases from J; bases unmatched to any gene: 9. The CDR3 has 16 amino acids. This TCR derives from a man younger than 35 in good health and CMV-seropositive. The sample taken for sequencing was PBMCs. The J gene is TRBJ1-1, the V gene TRBV5-6; 9 bases are shared with TRBD1. Here the CDR3 DNA reads TGTGCCAGCATCGGGACAGGGCCTTATATGAACACTGAAGCTTTCTTT. Encoded protein: CASIGTGPYMNTEAFF.